This TCR beta chain was obtained from a study of tumor and adjacent non-tumor tissue in lung cancer. This sample's RNA came from whole unsorted tissue. TCRbeta libraries were built with three rounds of nested PCR, modified from ARM-PCR. MiXCR was run by TCRdb on the multiplex PCR reads, yielding one entry per CDR3 protein. The sample shows about 200,000 distinct CDR3 sequences, around 71% of them seen only once. Sequencing was done on a sample of lung tumor tissue. The clonotype originates from a man aged 55 to 70 with non-small cell lung cancer.

For the CDR3, the DNA is TGTGACAGTAGCTCAGTAGCGGGGACAGATACGCAGTATTTT. As protein: CDSSSVAGTDTQYF. This rearrangement joins TRBV5-5 to TRBJ2-3, with 8 bases matching TRBD2. This CDR3 comprises 14 residues. Germline values: CDR1 SGHKS, CDR2 YYEKEE (reference sequence).